The 25 T cell receptor beta chains listed next were all sequenced from one sample in a study of identical twins. TCRdb reprocessed the 5' RACE reads with MiXCR, giving one entry per CDR3 protein. The sample carries hundreds of thousands of distinct CDR3 sequences, less than 25% recorded once. This sample also appeared in a second study, on T cells expressing NK-cell markers.

The sample was PBMCs. Every receptor here comes from a woman aged 18-29 years in good health.

The rearrangement links TRBV27 to TRBJ1-6, with D possibly TRBD1 on 6 matching bases. The CDR3 contains 13 residues. V was clipped by 3 bases and J by 10 bases, with 10 bases between them. CDR1 and CDR2 from the germline V gene are MNHEY and SMNVEV (reference sequence). CDR3 protein: CASSLSRGSPLHF. CDR3 nucleotide sequence: TGTGCCAGCAGTTTGTCAAGGGGGTCACCCCTCCACTTT.

The table lists this clonotype with a few counts. The rearrangement uses TRBV10-3 and TRBJ2-2; the D call may be TRBD1 or TRBD2 (6 bases each). V was pared by 4 bases and J by 0 bases, with 12 bases between. CDR3 length: 16 residues. From germline, CDR1 is ENHRY and CDR2 SYGVKD. As DNA, the CDR3 is TGTGCCATCAGTGCGAACAGGGAGGCGAACACCGGGGAGCTGTTTTTT. Residues: CAISANREANTGELFF.

This chain uses TRBV19 with TRBJ1-5; D is possibly TRBD1 (5 bases). V lost 8 bases and J 5 bases, leaving 16 bases between the germline ends. The CDR3 loop spans 14 amino acids. Germline V lookup: CDR1 LNHDA, CDR2 SQIVND (reference sequence). Here the CDR3 reads CASETGRHDQPQHF. The CDR3 bases are TGTGCCAGTGAAACGGGGCGTCATGATCAGCCCCAGCATTTT.

This clonotype was observed a handful of times. The chain links TRBV5-1 to TRBJ1-5; D gene uncertain. The CDR3 contains 13 residues. V lost 0 bases to trimming and J lost 4 bases, with 5 bases between them. From germline, CDR1 is SGHRS and CDR2 YFSETQ. The CDR3 spells CASSLAQNQPQHF. The DNA for the CDR3 is TGCGCCAGCAGCTTGGCCCAGAATCAGCCCCAGCATTTT.

The rearrangement uses TRBV20-1 and TRBJ2-1, with TRBD2 identical over 8 bases. After removal of 0 bases from V and 4 bases from J, the junction contained 11 bases not matched to a gene. The CDR3 contains 17 residues. The germline V gene encodes CDR1 DFQATT and CDR2 SNEGSKA (reference sequence). CDR3 sequence reads: CSARDYGETSDYNEQFF. Written as DNA, the CDR3 is TGCAGTGCTAGAGATTACGGAGAGACTAGCGATTACAATGAGCAGTTCTTC.

This clonotype has at least ten counts. The chain joins TRBV29-1 to TRBJ2-7; 9 bases match TRBD1. Trimming cost V 6 bases and J 0 bases; bases outside gene matches: 6. The CDR3 covers 14 residues. Germline loops: CDR1 SQVTM, CDR2 ANQGSEA. The CDR3 loop reads CSVETGGSSYEQYF. The CDR3 DNA reads as TGCAGCGTAGAGACAGGGGGAAGCTCCTACGAGCAGTACTTC.

The chain couples TRBV12-3 or TRBV12-4 to TRBJ2-7; D tentatively fits TRBD1 or TRBD2 (5 bases each). The germline V and J ends were trimmed by 6 bases and 5 bases, with 20 bases remaining between them. This CDR3 is 15 amino acids long. The CDR3 DNA follows: TGTGCCAGCAGGGATGGGGGAAGGGTAGGGGACGAGCAGTACTTC. Its translation is CASRDGGRVGDEQYF.

This clonotype showed up just a few times. The CDR3 protein is CASSRYLAGGYNEQFF. CDR3 DNA sequence: TGTGCCAGCAGTCGGTACTTAGCGGGGGGGTACAATGAGCAGTTCTTC. The chain employs TRBV6-2 or TRBV6-3 and TRBJ2-1; TRBD2 agrees at 11 bases. The CDR3 contains 16 residues. The V gene's germline CDR1 is MNHEY and CDR2 SVGEGT. J lost 4 bases, V lost 5 bases, and 7 bases had no gene match.

In its sample, this clonotype was seen a few times. This chain joins TRBV6-4 and TRBJ2-1; 9 nucleotides align to TRBD2. CDR1 is MRHNA and CDR2 is SNTAGT in the germline V gene. Losses at the gene ends were 3 bases for V and 0 bases for J; bases not matched to a gene: 0. This CDR3 has 15 amino acids. CDR3 sequence: CASSERGGSYNEQFF. In DNA form, the CDR3 reads TGTGCCAGCAGTGAGCGGGGGGGCTCCTACAATGAGCAGTTCTTC.

The V call is TRBV7-6, the J call TRBJ2-7, with a possible D match to TRBD2 (6 bases). The CDR3 is 14 amino acids. From germline, CDR1 is SGHVS and CDR2 FNYEAQ. V was clipped by 5 bases and J by 0 bases, with 11 bases between them. As DNA, the CDR3 is TGTGCCAGCAGCCCTAGGCGGGGCTCCTACGAGCAGTACTTC. Its translation: CASSPRRGSYEQYF. Full variable domain (remainder filled in from reference TRBV7-6 and TRBJ2-7): GAGVSQSPRYKVTKRGQDVALRCDPISGHVSLYWYRQALGQGPEFLTYFNYEAQQDKSGLPNDRFSAERPEGSISTLTIQRTEQRDSAMYRCASSPRRGSYEQYFGPGTRLTVT.

In this sample, this clonotype turned up many times. The genes are TRBV20-1 and TRBJ2-1; D is possibly TRBD2 (5 bases). Germline V lookup: CDR1 DFQATT, CDR2 SNEGSKA (reference sequence). V shed 2 bases and J shed 7 bases, with 18 bases lying between them. There are 15 residues in the CDR3. The CDR3: CSARNAGSPRNEQFF. The CDR3 nucleotides read TGCAGTGCTAGAAACGCGGGCTCTCCCCGGAATGAGCAGTTCTTC.

The chain employs TRBV6-2 or TRBV6-3 and TRBJ2-5; D is uncertain. The germline V gene encodes CDR1 MNHEY and CDR2 SVGEGT. The CDR3 is 12 amino acids. The V end lost 2 bases, the J end lost 5 bases, and 6 bases lay between the germline ends. The CDR3 is CASSYERETQYF. CDR3 bases: TGTGCCAGCAGTTACGAGAGGGAGACCCAGTACTTC.

The rearrangement uses TRBV11-2 and TRBJ2-7; D might be TRBD1 (6 bases). The CDR3 covers 15 residues. CDR1 is SGHAT, CDR2 FQNNGV, per germline. The V end was cut by 5 bases, the J end by 0 bases, with 14 bases between. The chain's CDR3 is CASSNTTGNSYEQYF. In DNA, the CDR3 is TGTGCCAGCAGCAATACAACAGGGAACTCCTACGAGCAGTACTTC.

The V and J genes are TRBV20-1 and TRBJ2-7; D may be TRBD1 (6 bases). The CDR3 runs 13 residues. The germline V and J ends were trimmed by 6 bases and 5 bases, with 17 bases remaining between them. CDR1 is DFQATT, CDR2 SNEGSKA, per germline (reference sequence). In DNA, the CDR3 is TGCAGTGCCAGGGGTCCAGGATGGGACGAGCAGTACTTC. Translating gives CSARGPGWDEQYF.

The chain joins TRBV11-1 to TRBJ2-4, with 10 bases aligning to TRBD2. The CDR3 runs 22 residues. Germline CDR1 reads SGHAT; CDR2 reads FQDESV (reference sequence). The V segment lost 0 bases and the J segment 0 bases; nucleotides outside the gene matches: 17. The CDR3: CASSLASTSGTEILLAKNIQYF. CDR3 DNA sequence: TGTGCCAGCAGCTTAGCTAGTACTAGCGGGACCGAAATACTCCTAGCCAAAAACATTCAGTACTTC.

This clonotype was counted a few times. The V gene is TRBV9, the J gene TRBJ2-1, with D unclear. This CDR3 is 14 amino acids long. CDR1 and CDR2 (germline): SGDLS, YYNGEE. Between the trimmed V and J ends, which lost 0 bases and 6 bases, there was a span of 10 bases. In nucleotides, the CDR3 is TGTGCCAGCAGCGTAGACCTCCTAAGCAATGAGCAGTTCTTC. This translates into CASSVDLLSNEQFF. The complete variable domain, with remaining parts taken from reference TRBV9 and TRBJ2-1, reads DSGVTQTPKHLITATGQRVTLRCSPRSGDLSVYWYQQSLDQGLQFLIQYYNGEERAKGNILERFSAQQFPDLHSELNLSSLELGDSALYFCASSVDLLSNEQFFGPGTRLTVL.

This clonotype was detected a few times. The chain carries TRBV6-1 and TRBJ2-1; the D gene is possibly TRBD1 (6 bases). Looked up from germline, CDR1 is MNHNS and CDR2 is SASEGT. The CDR3 consists of 15 residues. V was shortened by 6 bases and J by 8 bases, with 20 bases between the two germline ends. This chain's CDR3 is CASSPRVGGLDEQFF. In DNA form, the CDR3 reads TGTGCCAGCAGCCCTAGGGTAGGGGGTTTGGATGAGCAGTTCTTC.

The chain couples TRBV10-3 to TRBJ2-7; perhaps TRBD1 as D (5 bases). In germline, CDR1 is ENHRY, CDR2 SYGVKD. Trimming removed 6 bases at V and 4 bases at J, with 7 bases between. The CDR3 consists of 11 residues. As DNA, the CDR3 is TGTGCCATCAGGGGGCCATACGAGCAGTACTTC. Translation: CAIRGPYEQYF.

This clonotype was detected a few times. The genes are TRBV27 and TRBJ2-7, with 13 bases matching TRBD2. V shed 5 bases and J 4 bases; nucleotides not matched to a gene: 2. CDR1 and CDR2 (germline): MNHEY, SMNVEV (reference sequence). The CDR3 runs to 14 residues. CDR3 residues: CASSTSGGGYEQYF. The CDR3 DNA reads TGTGCCAGCAGTACTAGCGGGGGGGGATACGAGCAGTACTTC.

Here the CDR3 DNA reads TGTGCCAGCAGCCTTCGTTTCCGCTACGAGCAGTACTTC. Its translation: CASSLRFRYEQYF. The chain combines TRBV6-1 with TRBJ2-7; no clear D gene. V gave up 6 bases and J gave up 3 bases, with 12 bases separating them. The length of the CDR3 is 13 residues. In germline, CDR1 is MNHNS, CDR2 SASEGT.

This sequence joins TRBV20-1 and TRBJ2-1; no reliable D call. Between the trimmed V and J ends, which lost 0 bases and 0 bases, there was a span of 18 bases. The V gene's germline CDR1 is DFQATT and CDR2 SNEGSKA (reference sequence). The CDR3 has 18 residues. The CDR3 DNA sequence: TGCAGTGCTAGAGAAAAGGTCCCCGCGGACCCCTCCTACAATGAGCAGTTCTTC. Amino acid sequence: CSAREKVPADPSYNEQFF.

The V and J genes are TRBV7-2 and TRBJ2-7, with D perhaps TRBD1 (6 bases). This CDR3 contains 14 residues. Trimming took 6 bases from V and 7 from J, leaving 19 bases between them. Germline CDR1 reads SGHTA; CDR2 reads FQGNSA. The CDR3 DNA is TGTGCCAGCAGACACACATCCAGGGGAAGAGAGCAGTACTTC. It specifies CASRHTSRGREQYF.

This sequence joins TRBV7-2 and TRBJ2-7; D is perhaps TRBD1 or TRBD2 (7 bases each). This CDR3 region has 14 residues. Deletions cut 5 bases from V and 3 bases from J, with 14 bases between. CDR1 SGHTA and CDR2 FQGNSA come from the germline V gene. CDR3 amino acids: CASSQGGGNYEQYF. CDR3 coding DNA: TGTGCCAGCAGCCAGGGGGGGGGCAACTACGAGCAGTACTTC.

This clonotype was found a few times. This sequence joins TRBV20-1 and TRBJ1-2, with 9 nucleotides matching TRBD1. Looked up from germline, CDR1 is DFQATT and CDR2 is SNEGSKA (reference sequence). Losses at the gene ends were 6 bases for V and 3 bases for J; bases not matched to a gene: 8. The CDR3 consists of 14 residues. CDR3 residues: CSAETGGEDYGYTF. The CDR3 bases are TGCAGTGCCGAAACAGGGGGCGAAGACTATGGCTACACCTTC.

The chain couples TRBV3-1 to TRBJ2-1; D gene ambiguous. Trimming took 8 bases from V and 9 from J, leaving 20 bases between them. The CDR3 has 14 residues. CDR1 and CDR2 (germline): LGHDT, YNNKEL (reference sequence). The CDR3 bases are TGTGCCAGCGGACCTTCTAGGTCCTGGGGTGAGCAGTTCTTC. Its translation is CASGPSRSWGEQFF.